This passage covers 16 T cell receptor beta chains from one sample sequenced in a study of T cell clonality in common variable immunodeficiency. TCRdb keeps only in-frame clones here, not all; method: immunoSEQ multiplex PCR. The sample is made up of tens of thousands of clones, none counted only once. Material: peripheral blood mononuclear cells. These receptors all stem from a person aged 18 to 70 in good health.

In its sample, this clone was seen many times. The CDR3 end falls 3 residues outside the read, so it is completed with the germline J gene. The V call is TRBV18, the J call TRBJ2-2; TRBD1 agrees at 8 bases. This CDR3 is 17 amino acids long. Germline CDR1 and CDR2: KGHSH and LQKENI. The V gene end was trimmed by 6 bases and the J gene end by 3 bases; junction bases not matched to a gene: 12. The DNA read from the CDR3 is TGTGCCAGCTCTCCCCGGGACAGGACCGGCTACACCGGGGAG. Its protein is CASSPRDRTGYTGE. The whole CDR3 sequence is CASSPRDRTGYTGELFF.

There are many counts of this clone. The DNA read from the CDR3 is TGCGCCAGCAGCCAAGGGCCGGGACAGGGGGTCCCGAACACTGAA. Translating it yields CASSQGPGQGVPNTE. The whole CDR3 region reads CASSQGPGQGVPNTEAFF. The gene calls are TRBV4-1 and TRBJ1-1; TRBD1 matches at 11 bases. The CDR3 is cut off 3 residues early in the read; its end comes from the germline J gene. V trimming: 1 base; J trimming: 1 base; junction bases outside the gene matches: 8. The CDR3 covers 18 residues. Germline V gives CDR1 MGHRA, CDR2 YSYEKL.

The sample holds a few counts of this clone. The read ends 3 residues early relative to the CDR3; the germline J gene fills the gap. The gene calls are TRBV5-6 and TRBJ2-7, with D possibly being TRBD2 (6 bases). The CDR3 extends over 14 amino acids. V lost 0 bases to trimming and J lost 3 bases, with 10 bases between them. The germline V gene has CDR1 SGHDT and CDR2 YYEEEE. CDR3 DNA (partial): TGTGCCAGCAGCTTGGGAGGCGGGATCTACGAG. Translation: CASSLGGGIYE. In full, the CDR3 is CASSLGGGIYEQYF. Using reference TRBV5-6 and TRBJ2-7 for the parts outside the CDR3, the full variable domain is DAGVTQSPTHLIKTRGQQVTLRCSPKSGHDTVSWYQQALGQGPQFIFQYYEEEERQRGNFPDRFSGHQFPNYSSELNVNALLLGDSALYLCASSLGGGIYEQYFGPGTRLTVT.

This clone was recorded many times. The read falls 3 residues short of the CDR3 end, and the missing part is taken from the germline J gene. The gene calls are TRBV20-1 and TRBJ2-1, with 9 nucleotides matching TRBD2. CDR1 is DFQATT and CDR2 is SNEGSKA in the germline V gene (reference sequence). The CDR3 sequence is 14 residues long. The junction had 7 bases not matched to a gene; V was cut back by 5 bases and J by 5 bases. The CDR3 region is CSASRASGNNEQFF. CDR3 bases read: TGCAGTGCTTCGAGGGCTAGCGGGAACAATGAG.

This clone was seen many times. The read ends 3 residues shy of where the CDR3 ends; the end is completed using the germline J gene. The chain employs TRBV5-1 and TRBJ2-3; TRBD2 aligns across 11 bases. Trimming cost V 0 bases and J 2 bases; bases outside gene matches: 5. This CDR3 contains 17 residues. Looked up from germline, CDR1 is SGHRS and CDR2 is YFSETQ. The CDR3 DNA, read in part, is TGCGCCAGCAGCTTGGGACTAGCGGGACAAGCCACAGATACG. Translation: CASSLGLAGQATDT. In full, the CDR3 is CASSLGLAGQATDTQYF.

Of note for this clone: The CDR3 goes on 3 residues after the read ends, and that part is filled in from the germline J gene. The J gene is TRBJ1-4, the V gene TRBV29-1; TRBD1 is a possible D gene (6 bases). The germline V and J ends were trimmed by 0 bases and 7 bases, with 15 bases remaining between them. Per the germline V gene, CDR1 is SQVTM and CDR2 is ANQGSEA. This CDR3 is 15 amino acids long. CDR3 in amino acids: CSVEDSGGGLEKLFF. The sequenced part of the CDR3 DNA is TGCAGCGTTGAAGATTCGGGGGGCGGGCTTGAAAAA.

Many counts were recorded for this clone. With the read ending 3 residues before the CDR3 end, the germline J gene is used to fill in that end. This chain connects TRBV19 to TRBJ1-2, with 9 nucleotides matching TRBD1. The germline CDR1 and CDR2 sequences are LNHDA and SQIVND (reference sequence). V trimming: 5 bases; J trimming: 5 bases; junction bases outside the gene matches: 12. This CDR3 has 16 residues. The part of the CDR3 DNA that was read is TGTGCCAGTAGTCCGGACAGGGGAACAACACAGTATGGC. Translation gives CASSPDRGTTQYG. From start to end, the CDR3 is CASSPDRGTTQYGYTF. Supplemented by reference TRBV19 and TRBJ1-2, the full variable domain reads DGGITQSPKYLFRKEGQNVTLSCEQNLNHDAMYWYRQDPGQGLRLIYYSQIVNDFQKGDIAEGYSVSREKKESFPLTVTSAQKNPTAFYLCASSPDRGTTQYGYTFGSGTRLTVV.

This clone was counted many times. The read terminates 3 residues before the CDR3 end, so the remaining end is supplied by the germline J gene. The chain is built from TRBV5-1 and TRBJ2-5; TRBD2 aligns across 12 bases. Unmatched junction bases numbered 1, after V lost 0 bases and J lost 4 bases. Germline CDR1 and CDR2: SGHRS and YFSETQ. The CDR3 sequence is 15 residues long. CDR3 DNA, as far as it was read: TGCGCCAGCAGCTTGGGGGGACTAGCGGGAGAGACC. Its protein product is CASSLGGLAGET. The entire CDR3 sequence reads CASSLGGLAGETQYF.

Many counts were recorded for this clone. The read ends 3 residues before the CDR3 terminus; that terminus is restored from the germline J gene. The V gene is TRBV6-1, the J gene TRBJ2-5, with 8 bases identical to TRBD2. J gave up 2 bases and V 3 bases, and 5 bases lay outside the gene matches. Germline V lookup: CDR1 MNHNS, CDR2 SASEGT. The CDR3 is made up of 15 amino acids. Incomplete CDR3 DNA: TGTGCCAGCAGTGACCGGGGGGGAGGACAAGAGACC. As protein: CASSDRGGGQET. The full CDR3 protein is CASSDRGGGQETQYF.

This clone was seen at least ten times. The sequence runs out 3 residues before the end of the CDR3; the remainder is reconstructed from the germline J gene. The chain combines TRBV7-3 with TRBJ1-5; 9 bases are shared with TRBD1. The germline gives CDR1 SGHTA, CDR2 FQGTGA. CDR3 length: 17 residues. J lost 6 bases, V lost 3 bases, and 12 bases had no gene match. This CDR3 reads CASSFRNRDREGQPQHF. CDR3 DNA, as far as it was read: TGTGCCAGCAGCTTTAGAAACCGGGACAGGGAGGGTCAGCCC. Full variable domain (outside the CDR3, taken from reference TRBV7-3 and TRBJ1-5): GAGVSQTPSNKVTEKGKYVELRCDPISGHTALYWYRQSLGQGPEFLIYFQGTGAADDSGLPNDRFFAVRPEGSVSTLKIQRTERGDSAVYLCASSFRNRDREGQPQHFGDGTRLSIL.

This clone was counted at least ten times. From the germline J gene comes the end of the CDR3, since the read stops 3 residues before it. This chain links TRBV5-1 with TRBJ2-5, with 13 bases identical to TRBD2. V shed 4 bases, J shed 5 bases, and the junction held 5 bases outside the gene matches. The CDR3 sequence is 15 residues long. Per germline, CDR1 SGHRS and CDR2 YFSETQ. The CDR3 is CASSGGTSGIETQYF. The covered CDR3 bases are TGCGCCAGCAGCGGCGGGACTAGCGGGATTGAGACC. Complete variable domain (other parts from reference TRBV5-1 and TRBJ2-5): KAGVTQTPRYLIKTRGQQVTLSCSPISGHRSVSWYQQTPGQGLQFLFEYFSETQRNKGNFPGRFSGRQFSNSRSEMNVSTLELGDSALYLCASSGGTSGIETQYFGPGTRLLVL.

This clone was picked up many times. Read data end 3 residues before the CDR3 end; the end is taken from the germline J gene. The rearrangement uses TRBV20-1 and TRBJ2-1, with 8 bases lining up with TRBD2. CDR1 and CDR2 from the germline V gene are DFQATT and SNEGSKA (reference sequence). This CDR3 is built from 14 residues. The ends lost 3 bases at V and 2 bases at J; junction bases unmatched: 3. The chain's CDR3 is CSARELAAYNEQFF. The sequenced CDR3 bases are TGCAGTGCTAGGGAACTAGCGGCCTACAATGAG.

This clone has at least ten counts. The read gets to within 3 residues of the CDR3 end, and the germline J gene fills in the rest. The chain joins TRBV6-2 or TRBV6-3 to TRBJ2-3; TRBD1 matches 7 bases. Germline V lookup: CDR1 MNHEY, CDR2 SVGEGT. This CDR3 comprises 15 residues. The sequenced part of the CDR3 DNA is TGTGCCAGCAGTCTTCCACCCCCGAGGGGGCACACG. Amino acid sequence: CASSLPPPRGHT. The whole CDR3 sequence is CASSLPPPRGHTQYF.

There are many counts of this clone. The missing CDR3 end, 3 residues past where the read stops, is filled in from the germline J gene. The genes are TRBV7-9 and TRBJ1-4; 9 bases are shared with TRBD1. Germline assignment: CDR1 SEHNR and CDR2 FQNEAQ (reference sequence). Unmatched junction bases numbered 5, after V lost 4 bases and J lost 8 bases. This CDR3 has 14 residues. CDR3 amino acids: CASSSRDREEKLFF. The DNA read from the CDR3 is TGTGCCAGCAGCTCCCGGGACAGGGAGGAAAAA.

At least ten counts were recorded for this clone. Read data end 3 residues before the CDR3 end; the end is taken from the germline J gene. V and J are TRBV19 and TRBJ2-1; D is unresolved. Per germline, CDR1 LNHDA and CDR2 SQIVND (reference sequence). The V and J ends lost 1 base and 9 bases respectively, with 10 bases between them. The CDR3 is 13 amino acids. Incomplete CDR3 DNA: TGTGCCAGTAGTATAGGAGTTCAAGGTGAG. Its protein is CASSIGVQGE. The CDR3, in full, reads CASSIGVQGEQFF. Complete variable domain (other parts from reference TRBV19 and TRBJ2-1): DGGITQSPKYLFRKEGQNVTLSCEQNLNHDAMYWYRQDPGQGLRLIYYSQIVNDFQKGDIAEGYSVSREKKESFPLTVTSAQKNPTAFYLCASSIGVQGEQFFGPGTRLTVL.

This clone was counted at least ten times. The observed sequence ends 3 residues before the CDR3 terminus, with the missing tail filled in from the germline J gene. The V call is TRBV7-2, the J call TRBJ1-5, with 9 bases that match TRBD1. V was pared by 4 bases and J by 0 bases, with 1 base of the junction left unmatched. The CDR3 is made up of 15 amino acids. Looked up from germline, CDR1 is SGHTA and CDR2 is FQGNSA. The CDR3 here is CASSWGQGSNQPQHF. The sequenced CDR3 bases are TGTGCCAGCAGCTGGGGACAGGGTAGCAATCAGCCC. Looking up the rest from reference TRBV7-2 and TRBJ1-5 gives the full variable domain: GAGVSQSPSNKVTEKGKDVELRCDPISGHTALYWYRQSLGQGLEFLIYFQGNSAPDKSGLPSDRFSAERTGGSVSTLTIQRTQQEDSAVYLCASSWGQGSNQPQHFGDGTRLSIL.